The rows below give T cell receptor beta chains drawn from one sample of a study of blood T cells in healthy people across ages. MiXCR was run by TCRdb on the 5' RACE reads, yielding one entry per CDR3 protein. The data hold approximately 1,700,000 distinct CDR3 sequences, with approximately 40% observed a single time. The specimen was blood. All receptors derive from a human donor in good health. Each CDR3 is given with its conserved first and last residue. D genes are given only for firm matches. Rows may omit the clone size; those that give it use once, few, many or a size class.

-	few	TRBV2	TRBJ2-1	CASRDNSYNEQFF	TGTGCCAGCAGGGACAATTCCTACAATGAGCAGTTCTTC
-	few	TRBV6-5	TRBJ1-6	CASSRSGSGNSPLHF	TGTGCCAGCAGTCGGTCAGGGTCGGGGAATTCACCCCTCCACTTT
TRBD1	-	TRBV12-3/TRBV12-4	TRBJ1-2	CASSSTQLQTGDYGYTF	TGTGCCAGCAGTTCTACCCAACTACAGACAGGGGACTATGGCTACACCTTC
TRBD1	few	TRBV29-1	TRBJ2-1	CSVEKTQGNEQFF	TGCAGCGTTGAAAAAACACAGGGGAATGAGCAGTTCTTC
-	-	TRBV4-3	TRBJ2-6	CASSRDMGGPGANVLTF	TGCGCCAGCAGCCGAGATATGGGGGGCCCTGGGGCCAACGTCCTGACTTTC
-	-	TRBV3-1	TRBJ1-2	CASSHGLTGAYGYTF	TGTGCCAGCAGCCATGGACTGACAGGAGCCTATGGCTACACCTTC
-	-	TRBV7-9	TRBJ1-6	CASSFLGTFDSPLHF	TGTGCCAGCAGCTTCCTTGGGACCTTCGATTCACCCCTCCACTTT
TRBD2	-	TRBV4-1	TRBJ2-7	CASSLRLAEGSYEQYF	TGCGCCAGCAGCCTAAGACTAGCGGAGGGGTCCTACGAGCAGTACTTC
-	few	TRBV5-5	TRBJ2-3	CASSPTGSTTDTQYF	TGTGCCAGCAGCCCGACTGGCTCCACCACAGATACGCAGTATTTT
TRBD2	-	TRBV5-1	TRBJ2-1	CASSLRPGTKRYNEQFF	TGCGCCAGCAGCTTGAGGCCCGGGACTAAACGTTACAATGAGCAGTTCTTC
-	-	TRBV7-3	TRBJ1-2	CASSLQRSGDGYTF	TGTGCCAGCAGCTTACAAAGGTCGGGAGATGGCTACACCTTC
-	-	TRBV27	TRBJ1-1	CASSLSRGPVSEAFF	TGTGCCAGCAGTTTATCGAGGGGTCCAGTTTCCGAAGCTTTCTTT
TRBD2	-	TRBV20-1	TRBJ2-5	CSARVSGSSQETQYF	TGCAGTGCTAGAGTTAGCGGGAGTTCACAAGAGACCCAGTACTTC
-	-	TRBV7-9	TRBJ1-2	CASSFGQGENGYTF	-
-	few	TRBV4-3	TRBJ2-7	CASSQGQGGPHEQYF	TGCGCCAGCAGCCAAGGACAGGGAGGACCCCACGAGCAGTACTTC
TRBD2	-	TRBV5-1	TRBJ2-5	CASSEGTSAWGETQYF	TGCGCCAGCAGCGAGGGGACTAGCGCCTGGGGGGAGACCCAGTACTTC
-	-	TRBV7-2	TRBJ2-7	CASSLSYAEYEQYF	TGTGCCAGCAGCTTATCTTACGCGGAATACGAGCAGTACTTC
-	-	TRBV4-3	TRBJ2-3	CASSQDYGAAGDTQYF	TGCGCCAGCAGCCAAGATTATGGAGCGGCCGGAGATACGCAGTATTTT
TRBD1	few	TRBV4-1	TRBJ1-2	CASSQVVGGGLGYGYTF	TGCGCCAGCAGCCAAGTAGTTGGAGGGGGCCTTGGCTATGGCTACACCTTC
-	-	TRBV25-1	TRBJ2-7	CASRQGQLYEQYF	TGTGCCAGCAGACAAGGGCAACTCTACGAGCAGTACTTC
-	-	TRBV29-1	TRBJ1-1	CSSPIGSEAFF	TGCAGCAGTCCAATAGGGAGTGAAGCTTTCTTT
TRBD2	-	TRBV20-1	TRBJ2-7	CSTRPGLAYEQYF	TGCAGTACTAGACCGGGACTAGCCTACGAGCAGTACTTC
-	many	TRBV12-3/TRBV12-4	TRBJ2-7	CASSSQGGEQYF	TGTGCCAGCAGTTCCCAGGGGGGAGAGCAGTACTTC
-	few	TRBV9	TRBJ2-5	CASSVAGLSEQYF	TGTGCCAGCAGCGTAGCGGGCTTATCGGAGCAGTACTTC
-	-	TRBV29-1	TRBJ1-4	CSAQGRGETNEKLFF	TGCAGCGCCCAAGGCCGTGGGGAGACTAATGAAAAACTGTTTTTT
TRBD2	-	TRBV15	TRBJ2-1	CATGRGGARGGQTRNEQFF	TGTGCCACCGGCAGAGGCGGGGCACGGGGGGGCCAAACTAGGAATGAGCAGTTCTTC
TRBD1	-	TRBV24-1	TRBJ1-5	CATGSGGTGGNQPQHF	TGTGCCACCGGTTCGGGTGGGACAGGGGGCAATCAGCCCCAGCATTTT
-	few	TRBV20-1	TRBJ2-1	CSASRPYNEQFF	TGCAGTGCTTCGAGGCCATACAATGAGCAGTTCTTC
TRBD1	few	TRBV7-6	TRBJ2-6	CASGLTDRGRTGANVLTF	TGTGCCAGCGGCCTTACGGACAGGGGGCGTACTGGGGCCAACGTCCTGACTTTC